The 29 T cell receptor beta chains given below trace back to one sample, sequenced in a study of T-cell memory formation after mild COVID-19. Using its own MiXCR run on the 5' RACE reads, TCRdb lists one record per CDR3 protein. There are under 70,000 distinct CDR3 sequences in the sample; over 8.5% occur only once, and approximately 1.1% lies in the top ten. Sequencing used PBMCs or a T cell subset sorted from them (not recorded which). These receptor sequences come from a man between 18 and 29 years old who had mild COVID-19 (a few samples of this study predate the infection). Cell type and time point are not known.

The CDR3 region is CATSESGDGWETQYF. CDR3 nucleotides: TGTGCCACCAGTGAGTCCGGAGACGGGTGGGAGACCCAGTACTTC. The chain has TRBV24-1 and TRBJ2-5; D gene uncertain. Trimming stripped 4 bases from V and 5 bases from J, with 16 bases between. Germline values: CDR1 KGHDR, CDR2 SFDVKD. The CDR3 contains 15 residues.

This chain connects TRBV5-6 to TRBJ2-3; D may correspond to TRBD1 or TRBD2 (5 bases each). V was shortened by 3 bases and J by 0 bases, with 14 bases between the two germline ends. Germline assignment: CDR1 SGHDT and CDR2 YYEEEE. The CDR3 consists of 16 residues. The CDR3 spells CASSSPGRPSTDTQYF. CDR3 DNA: TGTGCCAGCAGCTCCCCGGGGCGGCCAAGCACAGATACGCAGTATTTT.

This clonotype was counted ten times or more. This chain links TRBV11-2 with TRBJ2-5; 8 bases are a match to TRBD2. The ends lost 0 bases at V and 4 bases at J; junction bases unmatched: 7. Germline V gene data show CDR1 as SGHAT and CDR2 as FQNNGV. This CDR3 is built from 16 residues. CDR3 sequence: CASSLDRGGLRETQYF. The DNA for the CDR3 is TGTGCCAGCAGCTTAGACCGGGGGGGCCTTAGAGAGACCCAGTACTTC.

This chain connects TRBV2 to TRBJ2-3; 7 nucleotides agree with TRBD1. J gave up 12 bases and V 6 bases, and 12 bases lay outside the gene matches. The CDR3 sequence is 13 residues long. Germline V CDR1 and CDR2: SNHLY, FYNNEI. CDR3 region: CASRWDRSHRQYF. The CDR3 region has the DNA TGTGCCAGCAGATGGGACAGATCGCATCGCCAGTATTTT.

The V call is TRBV18, the J call TRBJ2-5, with D possibly matching TRBD1 (5 bases). The germline V gene encodes CDR1 KGHSH and CDR2 LQKENI. The V gene lost 0 bases and the J gene lost 4 bases, with 6 bases spanning the gap. This CDR3 has 13 residues. CDR3 amino acids: CASSPPGRETQYF. CDR3 sequence (DNA): TGTGCCAGCTCACCACCGGGGCGAGAGACCCAGTACTTC.

V is TRBV7-3 and J is TRBJ2-1; D is unresolved. Germline V gene lookup returns CDR1 SGHTA and CDR2 FQGTGA. The CDR3 totals 12 residues. With 3 bases removed from V and 10 bases from J, the gap between germline ends came to 10 bases. The CDR3 sequence: CASSLTQGEQFF. CDR3 sequence (DNA): TGTGCCAGCAGCTTGACGCAAGGGGAGCAGTTCTTC.

This clonotype came up a few times. This chain links TRBV7-6 with TRBJ1-3, with D maybe TRBD1 (6 bases). The CDR3 loop spans 15 amino acids. V lost 6 bases and J lost 0, with 12 bases in between. Germline V gene sequence: CDR1 SGHVS, CDR2 FNYEAQ. CDR3 protein: CASSRGPSSGNTIYF. The CDR3 coding sequence is TGTGCCAGCAGTCGGGGGCCATCCTCTGGAAACACCATATATTTT. The variable domain in full, completed from reference TRBV7-6 and TRBJ1-3, reads GAGVSQSPRYKVTKRGQDVALRCDPISGHVSLYWYRQALGQGPEFLTYFNYEAQQDKSGLPNDRFSAERPEGSISTLTIQRTEQRDSAMYRCASSRGPSSGNTIYFGEGSWLTVV.

This clonotype was seen many times. The genes are TRBV10-3 and TRBJ2-7, with 16 bases that match TRBD2. The V gene end was trimmed by 6 bases and the J gene end by 3 bases; junction bases not matched to a gene: 11. Germline CDR1 ENHRY, CDR2 SYGVKD. This CDR3 region has 18 residues. The CDR3 DNA sequence: TGTGCCATCAGGGGAGGGACTAGCGGGGGGGCAAAAGGCTACGAGCAGTACTTC. Protein product: CAIRGGTSGGAKGYEQYF.

This clonotype was detected only a few times. The J gene is TRBJ1-2, the V gene TRBV6-6, with D possibly being TRBD1 (6 bases). Trimming removed 0 bases at V and 2 bases at J, with 13 bases between. This CDR3 comprises 16 residues. Germline CDR1 and CDR2: MNHNY and SVGAGI (reference sequence). CDR3 nucleotide sequence: TGTGCCAGCAGTTACTCGATAGGACAGTCAAACTATGGCTACACCTTC. It specifies CASSYSIGQSNYGYTF.

As regards this clonotype: At one boundary the junction diverges from the germline segment, which might be a read error. The V gene is TRBV7-2, the J gene TRBJ1-1; 7 bases fit TRBD1. CDR1 and CDR2 (germline): SGHTA, FQGNSA. The CDR3 is 17 amino acids. CDR3 protein: CASSSPQGRPANTEDFF. CDR3 in DNA: TGTGCCAGCAGCTCCCCACAGGGGCGACCGGCGAACACTGAAGATTTCTTT.

This clonotype showed up many times. The gene calls are TRBV4-2 and TRBJ2-5; D gene unclear. V was clipped by 0 bases and J by 1 base, with 3 bases between them. The germline V gene has CDR1 LGHNA and CDR2 YNFKEQ. The CDR3 loop spans 13 amino acids. The CDR3 reads CASSQDFQETQYF. CDR3 DNA sequence: TGTGCCAGCAGCCAAGACTTCCAAGAGACCCAGTACTTC.

This clonotype is labeled as medium-sized. V gene TRBV29-1 combines with J gene TRBJ2-2; D not certain. The V gene's germline CDR1 is SQVTM and CDR2 ANQGSEA. The CDR3 extends over 12 amino acids. With 7 bases removed from V and 1 base from J, the gap between germline ends came to 7 bases. The CDR3 region is CSARRNTGELFF. The CDR3 DNA sequence: TGCAGCGCCCGTCGGAACACCGGGGAGCTGTTTTTT.

This clonotype was seen at least ten times. The V gene is TRBV3-1, the J gene TRBJ2-7; D tentatively fits TRBD1 or TRBD2 (5 bases each). This CDR3 has 16 residues. Trimming stripped 3 bases from V and 3 bases from J, with 18 bases between. Germline-derived CDR1 and CDR2 are LGHDT and YNNKEL (reference sequence). DNA of the CDR3: TGTGCCAGCAGCCAGGGACCGGGGTTCCTGCGCTACGAGCAGTACTTC. Its translation is CASSQGPGFLRYEQYF.

This clonotype was observed a handful of times. This sequence joins TRBV5-4 and TRBJ2-1; possible D gene TRBD1, 6 bases. V lost 5 bases to trimming and J lost 4 bases, with 19 bases between them. The V gene's germline CDR1 is SGHNT and CDR2 YYREEE (reference sequence). This CDR3 is built from 16 residues. The CDR3 DNA sequence: TGTGCCAGCAGTGGCGGACAGTCGGGCCTTTACAATGAGCAGTTCTTC. It codes for CASSGGQSGLYNEQFF.

This clonotype occurred a few times. This sequence joins TRBV7-9 and TRBJ2-5; no clear D gene. V dropped 5 bases and J dropped 5 bases, with 15 bases sitting between them. The CDR3 runs to 14 residues. The germline V gene has CDR1 SEHNR and CDR2 FQNEAQ (reference sequence). CDR3 in DNA: TGTGCCAGCAGCCCCGGGCAGGCGGTGGAGACCCAGTACTTC. Protein product: CASSPGQAVETQYF.

DNA for the CDR3: TGTGCCAGCAGTGAAAGCGTGCTGGACAGGGCCCAAGAGACCCAGTACTTC. Its protein is CASSESVLDRAQETQYF. The rearrangement joins TRBV2 to TRBJ2-5, with 8 bases aligning to TRBD1. This CDR3 is built from 17 residues. Germline CDR1 SNHLY, CDR2 FYNNEI. With 2 bases clipped from V and 1 base from J, the junction kept 9 bases outside the gene matches.

This chain connects TRBV6-5 to TRBJ1-1; tentatively, D is TRBD1 (6 bases). The germline V and J ends were trimmed by 2 bases and 5 bases, with 12 bases remaining between them. The length of the CDR3 is 14 residues. Per germline, CDR1 MNHEY and CDR2 SVGAGI. As DNA, the CDR3 is TGTGCCAGCAGTTACACGGGGGCCGGGACTGAAGCTTTCTTT. Translated, it gives CASSYTGAGTEAFF.

As to this clonotype: One end of the junction is discordant with germline, which a read error may explain. The rearrangement uses TRBV6-1 and TRBJ2-3; TRBD1 matches 9 bases. The CDR3 totals 15 residues. Germline CDR1 MNHNS, CDR2 SASEGT. The CDR3 loop is CASTETGGITDTQYF. CDR3 nucleotides: TGTGCCAGCACTGAAACAGGGGGCATCACAGATACGCAGTATTTT.

The J gene is TRBJ2-3, the V gene TRBV27; 11 positions match TRBD2. The CDR3 sequence is 15 residues long. Losses at the gene ends were 5 bases for V and 7 bases for J; bases not matched to a gene: 8. Germline CDR1 and CDR2: MNHEY and SMNVEV (reference sequence). Written as DNA, the CDR3 is TGTGCCAGCAGTACTCCGGGACTAGCGGAGCATACGCAGTATTTT. Translated: CASSTPGLAEHTQYF.

The chain is built from TRBV9 and TRBJ2-1; TRBD1 or TRBD2 may be the D gene (5 bases each). This CDR3 comprises 15 residues. The V gene's germline CDR1 is SGDLS and CDR2 YYNGEE. V was cut by 1 base and J by 3 bases, with 11 bases left in between. The CDR3 protein is CASSVRDEIYNEQFF. The CDR3 DNA follows: TGTGCCAGCAGCGTACGGGACGAGATCTACAATGAGCAGTTCTTC. The full variable domain, completed using reference TRBV9 and TRBJ2-1, is DSGVTQTPKHLITATGQRVTLRCSPRSGDLSVYWYQQSLDQGLQFLIQYYNGEERAKGNILERFSAQQFPDLHSELNLSSLELGDSALYFCASSVRDEIYNEQFFGPGTRLTVL.

This clonotype was seen a few times. The chain carries TRBV5-1 and TRBJ2-7, with D possibly being TRBD1 or TRBD2 (5 bases each). Germline lookup yields CDR1 SGHRS and CDR2 YFSETQ. V lost 2 bases and J 2 bases, leaving 17 bases between the germline ends. The CDR3 spans 16 residues. CDR3 bases: TGCGCCAGCAGCTTCGGGGCAGGAGCAGACCCCTACGAGCAGTACTTC. Protein: CASSFGAGADPYEQYF.

This clonotype was seen repeatedly, ten times or more. The V gene is TRBV15, the J gene TRBJ2-1; a possible D gene is TRBD1 (6 bases). With 0 bases removed from V and 2 bases from J, the gap between germline ends came to 8 bases. CDR3 size: 15 residues. Germline CDR1 reads LNHNV; CDR2 reads YYDKDF (reference sequence). The CDR3 DNA is TGTGCCACCAGCAGAGACCGGGACACCTACAATGAGCAGTTCTTC. Its protein product is CATSRDRDTYNEQFF.

This clonotype was seen more than once but under ten times. J is TRBJ1-1 and V is TRBV7-3; possibly TRBD1 for D (6 bases). V was trimmed by 2 bases and J by 3 bases, leaving 10 bases between them. Germline values: CDR1 SGHTA, CDR2 FQGTGA. The CDR3 has 14 amino acids. This CDR3 reads CASSLSAGDTEAFF. The DNA of the CDR3 is TGTGCCAGCAGCTTATCCGCAGGGGACACTGAAGCTTTCTTT.

The V call is TRBV7-2, the J call TRBJ1-3; 7 bases are a match to TRBD1. V shed 5 bases, J shed 3 bases, and the junction held 4 bases outside the gene matches. CDR3 length: 14 amino acids. Germline V gene lookup returns CDR1 SGHTA and CDR2 FQGNSA. CDR3 bases: TGTGCCAGCAGCCTGGGACAGTTTGGAAACACCATATATTTT. Translation: CASSLGQFGNTIYF.

V usage is TRBV6-2 or TRBV6-3 and J usage is TRBJ2-1; D unresolved. CDR3 length: 12 amino acids. V lost 6 bases and J 4 bases, leaving 7 bases between the germline ends. The germline CDR1 and CDR2 sequences are MNHEY and SVGEGT. The CDR3 nucleotides read TGTGCCAGCAGCACGTTATACAATGAGCAGTTCTTC. This gives the protein CASSTLYNEQFF.

This clonotype was recorded a few times. This chain connects TRBV5-5 to TRBJ2-1; D not certain. Between the trimmed V and J ends, which lost 0 bases and 3 bases, there was a span of 10 bases. CDR1 and CDR2 from the germline V gene are SGHKS and YYEKEE (reference sequence). The CDR3 length is 15 residues. Written as DNA, the CDR3 is TGTGCCAGCAGCTTGGGCCTAGTTGACTACAATGAGCAGTTCTTC. Translation gives CASSLGLVDYNEQFF.

This clonotype was detected only a few times. V is TRBV28 and J is TRBJ2-7; the match to TRBD1 covers 8 bases. After removal of 4 bases from V and 7 bases from J, the junction contained 18 bases not matched to a gene. CDR1 MDHEN and CDR2 SYDVKM come from the germline V gene. There are 17 residues in the CDR3. In DNA, the CDR3 is TGTGCCAGCAGTTCCGGACAGGGATATGGTGCCCTTTGGGAGCAGTACGTC. Translation gives CASSSGQGYGALWEQYV.

This clonotype has a count of ten or more. This chain links TRBV7-2 with TRBJ2-3; 14 nucleotides align to TRBD2. J lost 6 bases, V lost 5 bases, and 10 bases had no gene match. Germline V gene lookup returns CDR1 SGHTA and CDR2 FQGNSA. The length of the CDR3 is 17 residues. The CDR3 protein is CASSPTGTSGGPDTQYF. CDR3 nucleotide sequence: TGTGCCAGCAGCCCGACCGGGACTAGCGGGGGCCCGGATACGCAGTATTTT.

This chain joins TRBV6-5 and TRBJ1-1; D unclear. Trimming shortened V by 2 bases and J by 11 bases, and 27 bases separated the two germline ends. Germline lookup yields CDR1 MNHEY and CDR2 SVGAGI. This CDR3 is 17 amino acids long. DNA for the CDR3: TGTGCCAGCAGTTACCACCACCCAATGACCAGCGCCCCGTCGGCTTTCTTT. Protein: CASSYHHPMTSAPSAFF.